Each of the 23 T cell receptor beta chains below was sequenced from the same sample in a study of CD8 T cells in ankylosing spondylitis. TCRdb independently ran MiXCR on the 5' RACE reads; one entry per CDR3 protein. The data show 500,000 to 550,000 distinct CDR3 sequences, with approximately 12% seen just once and nearly 7% held by the top ten. General study results and limits: A TCR beta motif of 7 to 9 highly homologous variants seemed to mark ankylosing spondylitis blood.

The antigens for these receptors are not known. Sequences were obtained from blood, either unsorted or a sorted T cell fraction (not recorded which). The receptors derive from a male donor with ankylosing spondylitis.

The rearrangement links TRBV24-1 to TRBJ2-5, with 8 bases aligning to TRBD1. This CDR3 is 14 amino acids long. The V and J ends lost 3 bases and 6 bases, in that order; junction bases with no gene match: 5. Germline V gives CDR1 KGHDR, CDR2 SFDVKD. This CDR3 reads CATSDPDRAKTQYF. CDR3 bases: TGTGCCACCAGTGATCCGGACAGGGCTAAGACCCAGTACTTC.

This clonotype was detected only a few times. This sequence joins TRBV27 and TRBJ2-3; D is possibly TRBD2 (5 bases). CDR1 MNHEY and CDR2 SMNVEV come from the germline V gene (reference sequence). This CDR3 is built from 17 residues. The V and J ends lost 0 bases and 4 bases respectively, with 17 bases between them. CDR3 sequence: CASSLSIRERVADTQYF. The CDR3, as DNA: TGTGCCAGCAGTTTATCGATCCGGGAAAGGGTCGCAGATACGCAGTATTTT.

This clonotype was counted at least ten times. J is TRBJ1-3 and V is TRBV6-5, with 8 bases matching TRBD1. This CDR3 has 16 residues. The ends lost 4 bases at V and 4 bases at J; junction bases unmatched: 9. Per germline, CDR1 MNHEY and CDR2 SVGAGI. CDR3 DNA: TGTGCCAGCAGTTTCAGGGGGCGGAACACGGGAAACACCATATATTTT. This codes for CASSFRGRNTGNTIYF.

This clonotype was detected a few times. The chain recombines TRBV11-2 with TRBJ2-7, with TRBD2 as a possible D gene (6 bases). The CDR3 has 13 amino acids. Looked up from germline, CDR1 is SGHAT and CDR2 is FQNNGV. V lost 5 bases, J lost 6 bases, and 14 bases lay in between. The CDR3 DNA follows: TGTGCCAGCAGCGCCCATTCGGGGGTCGAGCAGTACGTC. Residues: CASSAHSGVEQYV.

This clonotype has only a few counts. This rearrangement joins TRBV5-1 to TRBJ2-1, with 9 bases aligning to TRBD2. The V segment lost 5 bases and the J segment 10 bases; nucleotides outside the gene matches: 19. Germline assignment: CDR1 SGHRS and CDR2 YFSETQ. The CDR3 spans 17 residues. CDR3 nucleotide sequence: TGCGCCAGCAGGCGAGGCGGGTCCGGGACTAGCAGTGGGGAGCAGTTCTTC. The encoded protein is CASRRGGSGTSSGEQFF.

This clonotype has more than one count but fewer than ten. This sequence joins TRBV20-1 and TRBJ2-2; D is perhaps TRBD2 (5 bases). Per germline, CDR1 DFQATT and CDR2 SNEGSKA (reference sequence). V gave up 6 bases and J gave up 3 bases, with 14 bases separating them. The CDR3 extends over 14 amino acids. This CDR3 is CSALSTGYTGELFF. DNA of the CDR3: TGCAGTGCCCTAAGTACGGGGTACACCGGGGAGCTGTTTTTT.

The chain has TRBV27 and TRBJ1-2; unclear D gene. Germline lookup yields CDR1 MNHEY and CDR2 SMNVEV (reference sequence). Trimming pared 5 bases from V and 2 bases from J, leaving 12 bases between. CDR3 length: 14 amino acids. The CDR3 protein is CASSRASDNYGYTF. The CDR3 DNA reads TGTGCCAGCAGTCGGGCCTCGGACAACTATGGCTACACCTTC.

This clonotype was seen ten or more times. The J gene is TRBJ1-6, the V gene TRBV7-9; 9 nucleotides align to TRBD1. The germline V gene has CDR1 SEHNR and CDR2 FQNEAQ (reference sequence). V lost 5 bases to trimming and J lost 10 bases; unmatched junction nucleotides: 9. This CDR3 comprises 15 residues. CDR3 amino acids: CASSRHGQGRSPLHF. Written as DNA, the CDR3 is TGTGCCAGCAGCCGCCACGGACAGGGGAGATCACCCCTCCACTTT.

The chain has TRBV10-3 and TRBJ2-2; 11 bases line up with TRBD1. The CDR3 spans 15 residues. The V segment lost 7 bases and the J segment 4 bases; nucleotides outside the gene matches: 5. Germline V lookup: CDR1 ENHRY, CDR2 SYGVKD. The CDR3, as DNA: TGTGCCATCAAAGGGACAGGGGGTCCCACCGGGGAGCTGTTTTTT. This gives the protein CAIKGTGGPTGELFF.

This clonotype has a handful of counts. The genes are TRBV5-1 and TRBJ1-2; no definite D call. CDR3 length: 12 residues. The ends were cut back, 7 bases at V and 2 bases at J, with 9 bases in the middle. Per the germline V gene, CDR1 is SGHRS and CDR2 is YFSETQ. CDR3 residues: CASGGQNYGYTF. The CDR3 DNA reads TGCGCCAGCGGAGGGCAGAACTATGGCTACACCTTC. Full variable domain (rest looked up from reference TRBV5-1 and TRBJ1-2): KAGVTQTPRYLIKTRGQQVTLSCSPISGHRSVSWYQQTPGQGLQFLFEYFSETQRNKGNFPGRFSGRQFSNSRSEMNVSTLELGDSALYLCASGGQNYGYTFGSGTRLTVV.

This clonotype was found many times. The J gene is TRBJ2-1, the V gene TRBV28; weak D call: TRBD2 (6 bases). This CDR3 spans 13 amino acids. CDR1 is MDHEN, CDR2 SYDVKM, per germline. The germline V and J ends were trimmed by 2 bases and 9 bases, with 11 bases remaining between them. CDR3 amino acids: CASSLLAWGEQFF. For the CDR3, the DNA is TGTGCCAGCAGTTTACTAGCGTGGGGTGAGCAGTTCTTC. The whole variable domain, filled in from reference TRBV28 and TRBJ2-1, reads DVKVTQSSRYLVKRTGEKVFLECVQDMDHENMFWYRQDPGLGLRLIYFSYDVKMKEKGDIPEGYSVSREKKERFSLILESASTNQTSMYLCASSLLAWGEQFFGPGTRLTVL.

This clonotype was seen more than once but under ten times. The chain is built from TRBV29-1 and TRBJ1-1; no reliable D call. CDR1 SQVTM and CDR2 ANQGSEA come from the germline V gene. The CDR3 covers 13 residues. V lost 5 bases and J lost 4, with 14 bases in between. The CDR3 region has the DNA TGCAGCGTTTCCTCCTGGAGAGGCACTGAAGCTTTCTTT. Translating it yields CSVSSWRGTEAFF. The full variable domain, rest sourced from reference TRBV29-1 and TRBJ1-1, is SAVISQKPSRDICQRGTSLTIQCQVDSQVTMMFWYRQQPGQSLTLIATANQGSEATYESGFVIDKFPISRPNLTFSTLTVSNMSPEDSSIYLCSVSSWRGTEAFFGQGTRLTVV.

Worth noting for this clonotype: This sequence may be a read error, since a much larger clone differs from it by one base. The chain uses TRBV12-3 or TRBV12-4 and TRBJ2-1; D gene uncertain. This CDR3 contains 12 residues. The DNA of the CDR3 is TGTGCCAGCACGGCCCTCTACGATGAGCAGTTCTTC. Encoded protein: CASTALYDEQFF.

This clonotype was seen at least ten times. The rearrangement links TRBV11-2 to TRBJ1-6, with D maybe TRBD1 (5 bases). CDR1 is SGHAT, CDR2 FQNNGV, per germline. This CDR3 comprises 14 residues. Trimming removed 8 bases from V and 4 bases from J, with 12 bases in between. CDR3 sequence (DNA): TGTGCCAGCGGTTGGGACGCATATAATTCACCCCTCCACTTT. It specifies CASGWDAYNSPLHF. Drawing the rest from reference TRBV11-2 and TRBJ1-6, the complete variable domain is EAGVAQSPRYKIIEKRQSVAFWCNPISGHATLYWYQQILGQGPKLLIQFQNNGVVDDSQLPKDRFSAERLKGVDSTLKIQPAKLEDSAVYLCASGWDAYNSPLHFGNGTRLTVT.

This clonotype was recorded many times. V gene TRBV20-1 combines with J gene TRBJ2-1, with 9 bases aligning to TRBD2. The CDR3 extends over 15 amino acids. Losses at the gene ends were 3 bases for V and 2 bases for J; bases not matched to a gene: 5. Germline CDR1 and CDR2: DFQATT and SNEGSKA (reference sequence). The CDR3 region is CSARILAGAYNEQFF. The CDR3 DNA reads TGCAGTGCTAGGATCTTAGCGGGGGCCTACAATGAGCAGTTCTTC.

This clonotype came up a few times. The chain uses TRBV20-1 and TRBJ2-1, with TRBD2 as a possible D gene (6 bases). This CDR3 spans 14 amino acids. Germline lookup yields CDR1 DFQATT and CDR2 SNEGSKA (reference sequence). Trimming cost V 4 bases and J 4 bases, with 14 bases left between them. As DNA, the CDR3 is TGCAGTGCTACACGGCTAGCGAATTACAATGAGCAGTTCTTC. It codes for CSATRLANYNEQFF.

This chain connects TRBV24-1 to TRBJ2-3; D unresolved. The V gene lost 1 base and the J gene lost 5 bases, with 3 bases spanning the gap. Germline CDR1 reads KGHDR; CDR2 reads SFDVKD. The CDR3 extends over 12 amino acids. This CDR3 is CATSDLRDTQYF. In nucleotides, the CDR3 is TGTGCCACCAGTGATTTAAGAGATACGCAGTATTTT.

At least ten counts were recorded for this clonotype. This chain links TRBV5-1 with TRBJ2-1; possible D gene TRBD2, 5 bases. With 0 bases removed from V and 4 bases from J, the gap between germline ends came to 14 bases. The germline CDR1 and CDR2 sequences are SGHRS and YFSETQ. This CDR3 comprises 16 residues. CDR3 sequence (DNA): TGCGCCAGCAGCTTGGGTACAGCGGAGAATTACAATGAGCAGTTCTTC. Protein sequence: CASSLGTAENYNEQFF.

This chain's CDR3 is CSARAGPRAEYF. The CDR3, as DNA: TGCAGTGCTAGGGCAGGCCCCCGGGCTGAGTATTTT. The chain has TRBV20-1 and TRBJ2-3; no definite D call. V was cut by 3 bases and J by 13 bases, with 17 bases left in between. Germline CDR1 is DFQATT and CDR2 is SNEGSKA (reference sequence). The CDR3 totals 12 residues.

The V gene is TRBV5-1, the J gene TRBJ2-7, with 8 positions matching TRBD2. Germline V lookup: CDR1 SGHRS, CDR2 YFSETQ. V dropped 2 bases and J dropped 6; count of bases not matched to a gene: 7. The CDR3 is made up of 14 amino acids. The CDR3 reads CASSFSGSQSEQYF. The CDR3 nucleotides read TGCGCCAGCAGCTTCAGCGGGAGTCAAAGCGAGCAGTACTTC.

This clonotype came up a few times. This chain connects TRBV5-1 to TRBJ2-3, with 13 bases matching TRBD2. The CDR3 totals 18 residues. Per germline, CDR1 SGHRS and CDR2 YFSETQ. With V trimmed by 1 base and J by 5 bases, 10 bases remained unmatched. The CDR3 reads CASSLSPTSGRAGDTQYF. CDR3 bases: TGCGCCAGCAGCTTGAGCCCCACTAGCGGGAGGGCCGGAGATACGCAGTATTTT.

The chain recombines TRBV24-1 with TRBJ2-2; 10 bases align to TRBD2. The V segment lost 0 bases and the J segment 8 bases; nucleotides outside the gene matches: 5. Germline V lookup: CDR1 KGHDR, CDR2 SFDVKD. The CDR3 totals 16 residues. The CDR3 loop reads CATSDLSGRASGELFF. The CDR3 DNA is TGTGCCACCAGTGATTTGAGCGGGAGGGCCTCAGGGGAGCTGTTTTTT.

This clonotype has ten or more counts. This CDR3 reads CASSFWDRAYLMRYTF. CDR3 DNA sequence: TGTGCCAGCAGTTTTTGGGACAGGGCCTATCTTATGCGCTACACCTTC. The J gene is TRBJ1-2, the V gene TRBV12-3 or TRBV12-4; 9 positions match TRBD1. Trimming took 3 bases from V and 9 from J; bases not matched to a gene: 14. CDR3 length: 16 residues.